Following are 28 T cell receptor beta chains from one sample sequenced in a study of blood T cell repertoires in COVID-19. Only in-frame clones appear in the TCRdb table, and some are missing; sequencing was by immunoSEQ multiplex PCR. The sample yields under 300,000 clones, approximately 86% seen once. The specimen sequenced was peripheral blood. These receptors were taken from an older woman with active or convalescent COVID-19.

The V gene is TRBV5-1, the J gene TRBJ2-1; tentative D call: TRBD2 (6 bases). Trimming removed 4 bases from V and 5 bases from J, with 13 bases in between. The CDR3 is 14 amino acids. Germline V gene data show CDR1 as SGHRS and CDR2 as YFSETQ. The CDR3, as DNA: TGCGCCAGCAGCCCAGGACTATCTAACAATGAGCAGTTCTTC. Its protein product is CASSPGLSNNEQFF. The full variable domain, its missing parts supplied by reference TRBV5-1 and TRBJ2-1, is KAGVTQTPRYLIKTRGQQVTLSCSPISGHRSVSWYQQTPGQGLQFLFEYFSETQRNKGNFPGRFSGRQFSNSRSEMNVSTLELGDSALYLCASSPGLSNNEQFFGPGTRLTVL.

This sequence joins TRBV7-9 and TRBJ2-3; TRBD1 is a possible D gene (7 bases). The CDR3 extends over 15 amino acids. Trimming shortened V by 2 bases and J by 2 bases, and 11 bases separated the two germline ends. Per the germline V gene, CDR1 is SEHNR and CDR2 is FQNEAQ (reference sequence). This chain's CDR3 is CASSLLRGVTDTQYF. CDR3 in DNA: TGTGCCAGCAGCTTACTCAGGGGGGTCACAGATACGCAGTATTTT.

This clone has just one count. The chain carries TRBV20-1 and TRBJ2-7, with 10 nucleotides matching TRBD2. This CDR3 contains 14 residues. Per germline, CDR1 DFQATT and CDR2 SNEGSKA (reference sequence). V dropped 3 bases and J dropped 5; count of bases not matched to a gene: 7. CDR3 nucleotide sequence: TGCAGTGCTAGTCGGTCTAGCGGGGGAAACGAGCAGTACTTC. It encodes CSASRSSGGNEQYF.

The chain employs TRBV6-5 and TRBJ1-3; D is undetermined. Germline V gives CDR1 MNHEY, CDR2 SVGAGI. V was pared by 5 bases and J by 0 bases, with 11 bases between. The CDR3 totals 15 residues. CDR3 protein: CASSPGSFSGNTIYF. CDR3 in DNA: TGTGCCAGCAGTCCCGGGAGTTTCTCTGGAAACACCATATATTTT.

The chain employs TRBV11-3 and TRBJ2-3; D uncertain. Trimming took off 1 base at V and 7 bases at J, with 15 bases between the two ends. Germline-derived CDR1 and CDR2 are SGHNT and YENEEA. This CDR3 comprises 15 residues. The CDR3 DNA is TGTGCCAGCAGCTTAGGAGGTCCCGTTGGAAATACGCAGTATTTT. As protein: CASSLGGPVGNTQYF.

This clone was observed a handful of times. The chain is built from TRBV19 and TRBJ1-1, with D perhaps matching TRBD1 (6 bases). This CDR3 is 17 amino acids long. V was trimmed by 0 bases and J by 4 bases, leaving 18 bases between them. The germline V gene encodes CDR1 LNHDA and CDR2 SQIVND (reference sequence). This CDR3 reads CASSIDRFGTRATEAFF. Here the CDR3 DNA reads TGTGCCAGTAGTATAGATCGGTTCGGGACAAGGGCCACTGAAGCTTTCTTT.

The chain carries TRBV2 and TRBJ1-1; 7 bases are a match to TRBD1. The germline gives CDR1 SNHLY, CDR2 FYNNEI. The CDR3 is made up of 13 amino acids. J gave up 4 bases and V 8 bases, and 7 bases lay outside the gene matches. The CDR3 protein is CASGQGGSTEAFF. Here the CDR3 DNA reads TGTGCCAGCGGGCAGGGGGGATCCACTGAAGCTTTCTTT.

The chain combines TRBV3-1 (or the pseudogene TRBV3-2) with TRBJ1-1, with 8 bases fitting TRBD1. The CDR3 has 14 residues. V was clipped by 1 base and J by 8 bases; unmatched bases: 6. Germline V gene data show CDR1 as LGHDT and CDR2 as YNNKEL (reference sequence). The CDR3 reads CASSQGPGGSEAFF. The CDR3 nucleotides read TGTGCCAGCAGCCAAGGCCCAGGGGGCAGCGAAGCTTTCTTT.

This chain joins TRBV7-9 and TRBJ1-1; D ambiguous. Germline loops: CDR1 SEHNR, CDR2 FQNEAQ (reference sequence). V lost 3 bases and J lost 8, with 22 bases in between. The CDR3 has 16 amino acids. The CDR3 DNA reads as TGTGCCAGCAGCTTTTCCTACGGGTTTATGTCACCCGAAGCTTTCTTT. Protein product: CASSFSYGFMSPEAFF.

V is TRBV24-1 and J is TRBJ1-5, with a possible D match to TRBD1 (6 bases). V gave up 9 bases and J gave up 4 bases, with 9 bases separating them. Germline CDR1 is KGHDR and CDR2 is SFDVKD. The length of the CDR3 is 12 residues. The CDR3 spells CATQGSNQPQHF. The CDR3 nucleotides read TGTGCCACCCAGGGGAGTAATCAGCCCCAGCATTTT.

The chain is built from TRBV6-6 and TRBJ2-4, with D tentatively TRBD1 (6 bases). Germline V lookup: CDR1 MNHNY, CDR2 SVGAGI (reference sequence). V was shortened by 2 bases and J by 6 bases, with 17 bases between the two germline ends. CDR3 length: 16 residues. Here the CDR3 DNA reads TGTGCCAGCAGTTACCCTCCTTCGACAGGAATAAACATTCAGTACTTC. It codes for CASSYPPSTGINIQYF.

The genes are TRBV6-1 and TRBJ2-7; 7 bases match TRBD1. Germline V gene data show CDR1 as MNHNS and CDR2 as SASEGT. The V gene end was trimmed by 0 bases and the J gene end by 7 bases; junction bases not matched to a gene: 6. The CDR3 has 14 amino acids. The CDR3 spells CASSEAGGLREQYF. CDR3 sequence (DNA): TGTGCCAGCAGTGAAGCAGGGGGCTTGAGGGAGCAGTACTTC.

The DNA for the CDR3 is TGTGCCAGCACCCCCGGGACAGGGAACGATGAGCAGTTCTTC. The encoded protein is CASTPGTGNDEQFF. The chain has TRBV7-9 and TRBJ2-1, with 9 bases aligning to TRBD1. The germline gives CDR1 SEHNR, CDR2 FQNEAQ (reference sequence). This CDR3 comprises 14 residues. V gave up 7 bases and J gave up 8 bases; unmatched junction bases: 9.

The rearrangement links TRBV5-8 to TRBJ1-1; D not resolved. Germline V CDR1 and CDR2: SGHTS, YDEGEE. The CDR3 loop spans 13 amino acids. Trimming shortened V by 4 bases and J by 2 bases, and 9 bases separated the two germline ends. In DNA form, the CDR3 reads TGTGCCAGCAGCCTTACAGCCAACACTGAAGCTTTCTTT. Amino acid sequence: CASSLTANTEAFF.

With regard to this clone: The sample contains more than one DNA sequence encoding this CDR3. The gene calls are TRBV4-3 and TRBJ1-1, with D uncertain. Germline assignment: CDR1 LGHNA and CDR2 YSLEER. This CDR3 has 13 residues. The germline V and J ends were trimmed by 1 base and 2 bases, with 5 bases remaining between them. The CDR3, as DNA: TGCGCCAGCAGCCAAGCGGGTAACACTGAAGCTTTCTTT. Its protein product is CASSQAGNTEAFF.

The V call is TRBV19, the J call TRBJ1-5; D is uncertain. CDR1 and CDR2 from the germline V gene are LNHDA and SQIVND (reference sequence). The CDR3 sequence is 15 residues long. The germline V and J ends were trimmed by 6 bases and 0 bases, with 12 bases remaining between them. The DNA of the CDR3 is TGTGCCAGTAGACGAACAGAGTATAGCAATCAGCCCCAGCATTTT. Its protein is CASRRTEYSNQPQHF.

The rearrangement links TRBV6-6 to TRBJ1-5, with TRBD1 matching 10 bases. The germline gives CDR1 MNHNY, CDR2 SVGAGI (reference sequence). The CDR3 is 13 residues long. The junction had 5 bases not matched to a gene; V was cut back by 6 bases and J by 9 bases. For the CDR3, the DNA is TGTGCCAGCAGCTCCGGGACAGGGGTGCCCCAGCATTTT. Translation: CASSSGTGVPQHF.

This chain uses TRBV11-3 with TRBJ1-1; maybe TRBD1 (5 bases). V lost 5 bases, J lost 1 base, and 8 bases lay in between. Germline V gives CDR1 SGHNT, CDR2 YENEEA. The CDR3 totals 13 residues. CDR3 coding DNA: TGTGCCAGCAGCACTGGACAGAACACTGAAGCTTTCTTT. It translates to CASSTGQNTEAFF.

This chain links TRBV15 with TRBJ2-7; TRBD1 might be the D (6 bases). This CDR3 region has 14 residues. Looked up from germline, CDR1 is LNHNV and CDR2 is YYDKDF (reference sequence). V lost 3 bases and J 2 bases, leaving 11 bases between the germline ends. The CDR3 DNA reads as TGTGCCACCAGCAGCCACAGGGTTGCCTACGAGCAGTACTTC. Encoded protein: CATSSHRVAYEQYF. Combining the CDR3 with reference TRBV15 and TRBJ2-7 gives the whole variable domain DAMVIQNPRYQVTQFGKPVTLSCSQTLNHNVMYWYQQKSSQAPKLLFHYYDKDFNNEADTPDNFQSRRPNTSFCFLDIRSPGLGDTAMYLCATSSHRVAYEQYFGPGTRLTVT.

The rearrangement joins TRBV28 to TRBJ1-1; D gene uncertain. Trimming removed 3 bases from V and 3 bases from J, with 14 bases in between. The CDR3 loop spans 15 amino acids. CDR1 and CDR2 from the germline V gene are MDHEN and SYDVKM. CDR3 residues: CASSLAGSRHTEAFF. The CDR3 DNA reads TGTGCCAGCAGTTTGGCGGGGTCTAGGCACACTGAAGCTTTCTTT. Together with reference TRBV28 and TRBJ1-1, the CDR3 gives the full variable domain: DVKVTQSSRYLVKRTGEKVFLECVQDMDHENMFWYRQDPGLGLRLIYFSYDVKMKEKGDIPEGYSVSREKKERFSLILESASTNQTSMYLCASSLAGSRHTEAFFGQGTRLTVV.

The chain employs TRBV20-1 and TRBJ2-7; 7 nucleotides align to TRBD1. The CDR3 spans 14 residues. The germline gives CDR1 DFQATT, CDR2 SNEGSKA (reference sequence). With V trimmed by 3 bases and J by 3 bases, 8 bases remained unmatched. Here the CDR3 reads CSASRPGQSYEQYF. For the CDR3, the DNA is TGCAGTGCTAGTCGGCCGGGACAGAGCTACGAGCAGTACTTC.

V gene TRBV7-3 combines with J gene TRBJ2-3; TRBD2 agrees at 8 bases. Losses at the gene ends were 7 bases for V and 0 bases for J; bases not matched to a gene: 3. The V gene's germline CDR1 is SGHTA and CDR2 FQGTGA. This CDR3 is built from 14 residues. The CDR3 DNA follows: TGTGCCAGCAAACGGGGGGGTAGCACAGATACGCAGTATTTT. Translation gives CASKRGGSTDTQYF.

This clone was seen only once. The chain recombines TRBV11-2 with TRBJ1-6, with a possible D match to TRBD1 (5 bases). The ends were cut back, 5 bases at V and 5 bases at J, with 16 bases in the middle. The CDR3 length is 16 residues. Per the germline V gene, CDR1 is SGHAT and CDR2 is FQNNGV. The CDR3 loop reads CASSPLGGADNSPLHF. CDR3 sequence (DNA): TGTGCCAGCAGCCCCCTTGGCGGGGCGGATAATTCACCCCTCCACTTT.

The chain links TRBV20-1 to TRBJ1-1; D is uncertain. Per the germline V gene, CDR1 is DFQATT and CDR2 is SNEGSKA (reference sequence). This CDR3 region has 11 residues. Trimming left V 5 bases short and J 10 bases short, with 14 bases between. CDR3 nucleotides: TGCAGTGCTCAGGCCGGGGAAGTAGCTTTCTTT. Protein sequence: CSAQAGEVAFF.

The gene calls are TRBV5-6 and TRBJ1-6; a weak D match, TRBD1 (6 bases). The germline CDR1 and CDR2 sequences are SGHDT and YYEEEE. The V end was cut by 2 bases, the J end by 5 bases, with 8 bases between. The CDR3 runs 14 residues. Here the CDR3 reads CASSFGGNNSPLHF. The CDR3 bases are TGTGCCAGCAGCTTTGGGGGCAATAATTCACCCCTCCACTTT.

J is TRBJ2-5 and V is TRBV7-7; 9 bases match TRBD1. The J segment lost 4 bases and the V segment lost 4 bases, leaving 7 bases of the junction unmatched. CDR1 and CDR2 from the germline V gene are SSHAT and FNYEAQ (reference sequence). The CDR3 is 15 residues long. In nucleotides, the CDR3 is TGTGCCAGCAGCTCGACAGGGGGGATTGTAGAGACCCAGTACTTC. It encodes CASSSTGGIVETQYF.

The chain combines TRBV21-1 with TRBJ1-2; the table gives TRBD1 as D, unverified against the DNA. TRBV21-1 is tagged as a pseudogene. The CDR3 has 15 amino acids. CDR3: CASSKERGRGYGYTF. DNA for the CDR3: TGTGCCAGCAGCAAAGAGAGGGGGCGCGGGTATGGCTACACCTTC.

CDR3 protein: CASSLGTSGGAGYEQYF. CDR3 nucleotide sequence: TGTGCCAGCAGCTTAGGGACTAGCGGGGGGGCCGGGTACGAGCAGTACTTC. V usage is TRBV7-2 and J usage is TRBJ2-7, with 15 positions matching TRBD2. The CDR3 has 17 residues. Germline V gene sequence: CDR1 SGHTA, CDR2 FQGNSA. The junction had 5 bases not matched to a gene; V was cut back by 1 base and J by 4 bases. The full variable domain, its missing parts supplied by reference TRBV7-2 and TRBJ2-7, is GAGVSQSPSNKVTEKGKDVELRCDPISGHTALYWYRQSLGQGLEFLIYFQGNSAPDKSGLPSDRFSAERTGGSVSTLTIQRTQQEDSAVYLCASSLGTSGGAGYEQYFGPGTRLTVT.